This T cell receptor (beta chain) was documented in a study of cytomegalovirus exposure and HLA in healthy donors. Study findings and constraints: For cytomegalovirus status, the classifier reportedly gave diagnoses with high specificity and sensitivity. Some TCR beta chains (roughly 160 of them) were listed as cytomegalovirus-associated. Later analysis identified a missense DCLRE1C variant that was linked to TCR beta V- and J-gene trimming.

It was with 60 Vbeta and 13 Jbeta primers that the PCR ran. Measured with immunoSEQ multiplex PCR; TCRdb has only the in-frame clones, and not every one. The sample holds roughly 160,000 clones, 80% to 90% seen once. For this clone: The antigen remains undetermined.

The sequence was collected from a man under 40 in good health and CMV-seropositive. The material sequenced was PBMCs.

This CDR3 is CSVDTVGTEAFF. In DNA form, the CDR3 reads TGCAGCGTTGACACAGTGGGCACTGAAGCTTTCTTT. The rearrangement uses TRBV29-1 and TRBJ1-1; D unclear. The CDR3 is 12 residues long. CDR1 is SQVTM and CDR2 is ANQGSEA in the germline V gene. The V end was cut by 3 bases, the J end by 4 bases, with 9 bases between.